This TCR beta chain emerged from a study of blood T cells in healthy people across ages. Study results and caveats: Per million T cells, the diversity of TCR beta decreased roughly linearly as age advanced.

Germline V gene lookup returns CDR1 DFQATT and CDR2 SNEGSKA (reference sequence). The CDR3 is made up of 11 amino acids. V shed 4 bases and J shed 2 bases, with 6 bases lying between them. With a J-beta primer mix and a sample-barcoded 5' primer, a second PCR ran roughly 6 to 11 cycles. Using its own MiXCR run on the 5' RACE reads, TCRdb lists one record per CDR3 protein. The sample shows 630,000 or so distinct CDR3 sequences, about 32% of them seen only once. As to this clonotype: Its antigen remains unidentified.

The V and J genes are TRBV20-1 and TRBJ2-7; no reliable D call. Material for sequencing was blood. This TCR was sampled from an elderly woman in good health. The CDR3 nucleotides are TGCAGTGCTATGCTGGCCTACGAGCAGTACTTC. Residues: CSAMLAYEQYF.